This T cell receptor (beta chain) was profiled in a study of blood T cell repertoires in COVID-19. About the study: Two negative PCRs, clearance, or symptom resolution had been documented for recovered Cohort 3 donors. The United States, Italy and Spain supplied acute and convalescent COVID-19 samples.

This CDR3 has 13 residues. Trimming at V came to 4 bases and at J to 4 bases, leaving 4 bases not matched to a gene. Germline assignment: CDR1 SGDLS and CDR2 YYNGEE. Assignments of participants to cohorts depended upon their own reported clinical history. Original handling: Amplification from reference gene primers served as the basis for estimated nucleated cell counts. Only in-frame clones appear in the TCRdb table, and some are missing; sequencing was by immunoSEQ multiplex PCR. V and J calls and clone size are as listed in that table; D and trimming were resolved from the DNA. The sample carries more than 300,000 clones, roughly 86% recorded once.

The gene calls are TRBV9 and TRBJ2-7, with TRBD1 identical over 8 bases. The source is a man aged 35 to 55 in a cohort exposed to, infected with or recovered from COVID-19 (not recorded which). The sample comprised PBMCs or T cells enriched from blood (not recorded which). This CDR3 is CASSPGDRYEQYF. The CDR3 nucleotides are TGTGCCAGCAGCCCAGGGGACAGGTACGAGCAGTACTTC.